These 27 T cell receptor beta chains share one sample of origin, sequenced in a study of blood T cell repertoires in COVID-19. Clones were sequenced by immunoSEQ multiplex PCR, and TCRdb holds only the in-frame ones, with some missing. The data contain about 260,000 clones, 75% to 95% of them singletons. Sequencing was done on a sample of peripheral blood. Receptor source: a person aged 18 to 30 with COVID-19, enrolled during active disease.

The V call is TRBV30, the J call TRBJ2-1, with 7 nucleotides matching TRBD1. In germline, CDR1 is GTSNPN, CDR2 SVGIG (reference sequence). V shed 7 bases, J shed 2 bases, and the junction held 5 bases outside the gene matches. There are 13 residues in the CDR3. CDR3 DNA: TGTGCCTCGACAGGGAGTACCTACAATGAGCAGTTCTTC. Its protein product is CASTGSTYNEQFF. The entire variable domain, with the rest obtained from reference TRBV30 and TRBJ2-1, is as follows: SQTIHQWPATLVQPVGSPLSLECTVEGTSNPNLYWYRQAAGRGLQLLFYSVGIGQISSEVPQNLSASRPQDRQFILSSKKLLLSDSGFYLCASTGSTYNEQFFGPGTRLTVL.

The V and J genes are TRBV4-3 and TRBJ2-2; 9 bases line up with TRBD2. Germline-derived CDR1 and CDR2 are LGHNA and YSLEER. The CDR3 is 15 residues long. J lost 5 bases, V lost 3 bases, and 4 bases had no gene match. The CDR3 nucleotides are TGCGCCAGCAGCCAGGCGGGGGGGCTTACCGGGGAGCTGTTTTTT. It specifies CASSQAGGLTGELFF.

This rearrangement joins TRBV5-1 to TRBJ1-6; 9 bases map to TRBD1. The germline V gene encodes CDR1 SGHRS and CDR2 YFSETQ. Trimming took 4 bases from V and 7 from J; bases not matched to a gene: 6. The CDR3 runs to 15 residues. Here the CDR3 reads CASSPGTGLNSPLHF. The DNA for the CDR3 is TGCGCCAGCAGCCCTGGGACAGGGCTCAATTCACCCCTCCACTTT.

The chain combines TRBV18 with TRBJ2-1; TRBD2 aligns across 10 bases. The CDR3 sequence is 16 residues long. Trimming cost V 3 bases and J 7 bases; bases outside gene matches: 9. The germline V gene encodes CDR1 KGHSH and CDR2 LQKENI. The CDR3 coding sequence is TGTGCCAGCTCACCGAGAGCGGGAGGGTCCTGGAATGAGCAGTTCTTC. Amino acids: CASSPRAGGSWNEQFF. The whole variable domain, filled in from reference TRBV18 and TRBJ2-1, reads NAGVMQNPRHLVRRRGQEARLRCSPMKGHSHVYWYRQLPEEGLKFMVYLQKENIIDESGMPKERFSAEFPKEGPSILRIQQVVRGDSAAYFCASSPRAGGSWNEQFFGPGTRLTVL.

This sequence joins TRBV3-1 (or the pseudogene TRBV3-2) and TRBJ2-1, with TRBD2 matching 9 bases. V was clipped by 5 bases and J by 4 bases; unmatched bases: 12. Looked up from germline, CDR1 is LGHDT and CDR2 is YNNKEL (reference sequence). This CDR3 region has 17 residues. The CDR3 loop reads CASSGIGSSGIYNEQFF. The DNA for the CDR3 is TGTGCCAGCAGCGGCATAGGGTCTAGCGGGATATACAATGAGCAGTTCTTC.

The genes are TRBV5-4 and TRBJ2-1; D may be TRBD1 (6 bases). The germline V and J ends were trimmed by 3 bases and 4 bases, with 11 bases remaining between them. The germline V gene encodes CDR1 SGHNT and CDR2 YYREEE (reference sequence). The length of the CDR3 is 14 residues. CDR3 nucleotide sequence: TGTGCCAGCAGCTCCCTGACAGGTTACAATGAGCAGTTCTTC. This translates into CASSSLTGYNEQFF.

V gene TRBV18 combines with J gene TRBJ2-2, with D possibly TRBD1 on 5 matching bases. Germline lookup yields CDR1 KGHSH and CDR2 LQKENI. The CDR3 totals 15 residues. Trimming cost V 6 bases and J 2 bases, with 13 bases left between them. The CDR3 DNA reads TGTGCCAGCTCCCCCTTCCAGGGAAACACCGGGGAGCTGTTTTTT. It translates to CASSPFQGNTGELFF.

On this clone itself: This clone may be a read error of a much larger clone one base away. The chain links TRBV7-2 to TRBJ2-7; 13 bases line up with TRBD2. J lost 1 base, V lost 6 bases, and 3 bases had no gene match. This CDR3 has 15 amino acids. Looked up from germline, CDR1 is SGHTA and CDR2 is FQGNSA. Here the CDR3 reads CASSLTSGGSYEQYF. DNA of the CDR3: TGTGCCAGCAGTTTGACTAGCGGGGGGTCCTACGAGCAGTACTTC.

The rearrangement uses TRBV29-1 and TRBJ2-1; 9 positions agree with TRBD2. The J segment lost 7 bases and the V segment lost 7 bases, leaving 11 bases of the junction unmatched. This CDR3 has 14 residues. Germline V gene sequence: CDR1 SQVTM, CDR2 ANQGSEA. CDR3 region: CSALAGPSGNEQFF. In DNA form, the CDR3 reads TGCAGCGCTCTAGCGGGACCATCCGGGAATGAGCAGTTCTTC.

CDR3 region: CASSGLAGVVTGELFF. The CDR3 DNA sequence: TGTGCCAGCAGCGGGCTAGCGGGAGTCGTCACCGGGGAGCTGTTTTTT. The V call is TRBV11-2, the J call TRBJ2-2; 10 bases fit TRBD2. The CDR3 has 16 residues. The V and J ends lost 5 bases and 4 bases, in that order; junction bases with no gene match: 7. The germline V gene has CDR1 SGHAT and CDR2 FQNNGV.

The chain employs TRBV13 and TRBJ2-3; TRBD2 matches 7 bases. Trimming removed 3 bases from V and 3 bases from J; junction bases left unmatched: 6. Per the germline V gene, CDR1 is PRHDT and CDR2 is FYEKMQ (reference sequence). The CDR3 loop spans 15 amino acids. The CDR3 loop is CASSFAGAMTDTQYF. CDR3 DNA sequence: TGTGCCAGCAGCTTTGCGGGAGCGATGACAGATACGCAGTATTTT.

The chain links TRBV11-2 to TRBJ1-1; no clear D gene. Per germline, CDR1 SGHAT and CDR2 FQNNGV. This CDR3 region has 11 residues. V lost 4 bases, J lost 11 bases, and 11 bases lay in between. The CDR3 DNA reads TGTGCCAGCAGCTCCTCCCCGAGGGCTTTCTTT. Its protein product is CASSSSPRAFF.

Only one count was recorded for this clone. This CDR3 reads CASSYLGTPLGEQYF. The CDR3 DNA reads TGTGCCAGCAGTTACCTCGGGACTCCGTTGGGCGAGCAGTACTTC. The rearrangement joins TRBV6-5 to TRBJ2-7; TRBD2 is a possible D gene (6 bases). The CDR3 runs to 15 residues. Trimming stripped 2 bases from V and 6 bases from J, with 17 bases between. CDR1 and CDR2 from the germline V gene are MNHEY and SVGAGI.

This chain uses TRBV6-5 with TRBJ1-6; D remains unclear. V was shortened by 11 bases and J by 5 bases, with 16 bases between the two germline ends. Germline assignment: CDR1 MNHEY and CDR2 SVGAGI. There are 14 residues in the CDR3. The CDR3 region is CACRAGGNNSPLHF. The CDR3 bases are TGTGCCTGCCGGGCTGGAGGGAATAATTCACCCCTCCACTTT.

The chain couples TRBV7-9 to TRBJ2-7; 9 nucleotides match TRBD1. The CDR3 consists of 13 residues. CDR1 and CDR2 (germline): SEHNR, FQNEAQ (reference sequence). Losses at the gene ends were 4 bases for V and 4 bases for J; bases not matched to a gene: 2. CDR3 nucleotide sequence: TGTGCCAGCAGCTGGGACAGGGATTACGAGCAGTACTTC. Translated: CASSWDRDYEQYF.

The sample holds one count of this clone. A junction boundary mismatches the germline segment, possibly from a read error. The chain recombines TRBV28 with TRBJ1-4; D gene ambiguous. The CDR3 is 11 amino acids. Looked up from germline, CDR1 is MDHEN and CDR2 is SYDVKM. As DNA, the CDR3 is TGTGCCAGCAGCCACGCGACCCGAACTACTTTT. It encodes CASSHATRTTF. Full variable domain (outside the CDR3, taken from reference TRBV28 and TRBJ1-4): DVKVTQSSRYLVKRTGEKVFLECVQDMDHENMFWYRQDPGLGLRLIYFSYDVKMKEKGDIPEGYSVSREKKERFSLILESASTNQTSMYLCASSHATRTTFGSGTQLSVL.

The chain links TRBV3-1 (or the pseudogene TRBV3-2) to TRBJ1-2; 8 bases line up with TRBD1. Trimming cost V 6 bases and J 7 bases; bases outside gene matches: 4. The CDR3 consists of 12 residues. CDR1 and CDR2 (germline): LGHDT, YNNKEL (reference sequence). The CDR3 region is CASRTGGSGYTF. The CDR3 bases are TGTGCCAGCAGAACAGGGGGATCTGGCTACACCTTC.

This clone has just one count. This chain connects TRBV13 to TRBJ2-5, with D perhaps matching TRBD2 (5 bases). Deletions cut 6 bases from V and 5 bases from J, with 13 bases between. The germline V gene encodes CDR1 PRHDT and CDR2 FYEKMQ (reference sequence). The CDR3 is made up of 13 amino acids. In DNA, the CDR3 is TGTGCCAGCAGTCGGACTTTGGGGGAGACCCAGTACTTC. Its translation is CASSRTLGETQYF.

The genes are TRBV28 and TRBJ2-5; TRBD2 matches at 7 bases. The CDR3 runs 16 residues. Germline assignment: CDR1 MDHEN and CDR2 SYDVKM. The V segment lost 2 bases and the J segment 3 bases; nucleotides outside the gene matches: 9. CDR3: CASSLGAGDGEETQYF. Written as DNA, the CDR3 is TGTGCCAGCAGTTTAGGGGCGGGGGATGGAGAAGAGACCCAGTACTTC.

The chain carries TRBV28 and TRBJ1-5; 7 bases agree with TRBD1. Germline CDR1 reads MDHEN; CDR2 reads SYDVKM. The J segment lost 3 bases and the V segment lost 7 bases, leaving 12 bases of the junction unmatched. The CDR3 sequence is 16 residues long. The CDR3 DNA reads TGTGCCAGCACAATAGCCGGGACAGCCTTCAATCAGCCCCAGCATTTT. Translation: CASTIAGTAFNQPQHF.

The rearrangement joins TRBV7-9 to TRBJ2-5, with 14 bases that match TRBD2. The junction had 8 bases not matched to a gene; V was cut back by 3 bases and J by 5 bases. Germline V gives CDR1 SEHNR, CDR2 FQNEAQ (reference sequence). The CDR3 length is 17 residues. This CDR3 is CASSFHGLAGGSETQYF. The CDR3 nucleotides are TGTGCCAGCAGCTTTCACGGACTAGCGGGAGGTAGTGAGACCCAGTACTTC.

The rearrangement uses TRBV7-9 and TRBJ1-1, with a tentative D call TRBD1 (5 bases). Trimming took 5 bases from V and 10 from J, leaving 17 bases between them. The CDR3 runs 13 residues. The germline V gene has CDR1 SEHNR and CDR2 FQNEAQ (reference sequence). CDR3 bases: TGTGCCAGCAGCCCCCAGGGCGGAGAAGGAGCTTTCTTT. It translates to CASSPQGGEGAFF.

This chain uses TRBV6-5 with TRBJ1-2; 9 bases agree with TRBD1. CDR3 length equals 15 residues. The germline CDR1 and CDR2 sequences are MNHEY and SVGAGI. After removal of 6 bases from V and 7 bases from J, the junction contained 12 bases not matched to a gene. Written as DNA, the CDR3 is TGTGCCAGCAGACCTACCTCGGGACAGGGCTCTGGCTACACCTTC. As protein: CASRPTSGQGSGYTF.

The V gene is TRBV19, the J gene TRBJ2-2; D gene ambiguous. V was trimmed by 7 bases and J by 3 bases, leaving 6 bases between them. The CDR3 runs 12 residues. In germline, CDR1 is LNHDA, CDR2 SQIVND (reference sequence). The CDR3 region is CASMRYTGELFF. The CDR3 DNA reads as TGTGCCAGTATGAGGTACACCGGGGAGCTGTTTTTT.

The J gene is TRBJ2-3, the V gene TRBV10-3, with D unresolved. V was pared by 0 bases and J by 0 bases, with 7 bases between. The CDR3 loop spans 15 amino acids. Germline CDR1 and CDR2: ENHRY and SYGVKD. This chain's CDR3 is CAISESGGSTDTQYF. The DNA for the CDR3 is TGTGCCATCAGTGAGTCTGGCGGAAGCACAGATACGCAGTATTTT.

As for this clone: A junction end diverges from the germline sequence, so it may reflect a read error. The V gene is TRBV7-8, the J gene TRBJ2-5; D is undetermined. The CDR3 spans 13 residues. The germline V gene encodes CDR1 SGHVS and CDR2 FQNEAQ. CDR3 region: CASILGQLETQYF. The CDR3 DNA is TGTGCCAGCATCTTAGGGCAGTTGGAGACCCAGTACTTC.

The gene calls are TRBV5-4 and TRBJ2-7; 9 bases map to TRBD2. The length of the CDR3 is 15 residues. In germline, CDR1 is SGHNT, CDR2 YYREEE (reference sequence). The V and J ends lost 0 bases and 6 bases, in that order; junction bases with no gene match: 7. The DNA for the CDR3 is TGTGCCAGCAGCTTGGAAAGCGGGAGGAGCCGCGAGCAGTACTTC. Translated: CASSLESGRSREQYF.